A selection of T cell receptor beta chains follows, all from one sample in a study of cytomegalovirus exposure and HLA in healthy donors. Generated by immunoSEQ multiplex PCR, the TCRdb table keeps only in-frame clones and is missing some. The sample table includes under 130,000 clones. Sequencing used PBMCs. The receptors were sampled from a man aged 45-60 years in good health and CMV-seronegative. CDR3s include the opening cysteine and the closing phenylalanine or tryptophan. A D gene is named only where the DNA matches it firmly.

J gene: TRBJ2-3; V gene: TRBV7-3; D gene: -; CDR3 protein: CASSLQAGTDTQYF; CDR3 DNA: TGTGCCAGCAGCTTACAAGCGGGCACAGATACGCAGTATTTT
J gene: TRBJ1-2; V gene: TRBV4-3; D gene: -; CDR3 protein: CASSQVAGANYGYTF; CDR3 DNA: TGCGCCAGCAGCCAAGTTGCCGGAGCTAACTATGGCTACACCTTC
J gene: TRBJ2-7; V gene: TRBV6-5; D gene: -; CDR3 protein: CASSLDGSYEQYF; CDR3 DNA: TGTGCCAGCAGCCTAGACGGCAGCTACGAGCAGTACTTC
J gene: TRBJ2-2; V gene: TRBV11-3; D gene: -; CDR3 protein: CASSPREILRPGELFF; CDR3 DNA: TGTGCCAGCAGCCCCCGGGAAATCCTCAGACCCGGGGAGCTGTTTTTT
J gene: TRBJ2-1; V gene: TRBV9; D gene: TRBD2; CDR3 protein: CASRPSGASYNEQFF; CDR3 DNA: TGTGCCAGCAGGCCTAGCGGGGCTAGCTACAATGAGCAGTTCTTC
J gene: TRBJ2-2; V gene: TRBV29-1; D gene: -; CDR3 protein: CSANAIGTGELFF; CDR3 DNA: TGCAGCGCAAATGCTATCGGGACCGGGGAGCTGTTTTTT
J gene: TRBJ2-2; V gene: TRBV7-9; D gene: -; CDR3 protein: CASSLSSTGELFF; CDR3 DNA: TGTGCCAGCAGCTTATCATCCACCGGGGAGCTGTTTTTT
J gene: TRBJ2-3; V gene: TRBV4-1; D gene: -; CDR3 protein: CASSQDPGAADTQYF; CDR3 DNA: TGCGCCAGCAGCCAAGATCCAGGGGCCGCAGATACGCAGTATTTT
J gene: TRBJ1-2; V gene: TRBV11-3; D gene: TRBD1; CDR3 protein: CASSYTGTGATYGYTF; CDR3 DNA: TGTGCCAGCAGCTACACCGGGACAGGGGCCACCTATGGCTACACCTTC
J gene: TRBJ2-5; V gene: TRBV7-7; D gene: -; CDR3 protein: CASSFGLGQETQYF; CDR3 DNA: TGTGCTAGCAGCTTCGGACTGGGGCAAGAGACCCAGTACTTC
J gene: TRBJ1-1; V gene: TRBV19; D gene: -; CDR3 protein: CASSIAGEGYTEAFF; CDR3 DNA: TGTGCCAGTAGTATAGCCGGGGAGGGGTACACTGAAGCTTTCTTT
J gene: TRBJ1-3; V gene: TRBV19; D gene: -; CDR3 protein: CASSIGGSARNTIYF; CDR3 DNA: TGTGCCAGTAGTATTGGAGGGTCGGCCCGAAACACCATATATTTT
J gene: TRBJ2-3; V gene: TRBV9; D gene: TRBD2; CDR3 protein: CASSVSSGNTDTQYF; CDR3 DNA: TGTGCCAGCAGCGTAAGTAGCGGGAACACAGATACGCAGTATTTT
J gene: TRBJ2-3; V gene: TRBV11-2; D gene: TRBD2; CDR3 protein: CASSSIAGPRDTQYF; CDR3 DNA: TGTGCCAGCAGCTCGATAGCGGGCCCGCGGGATACGCAGTATTTT
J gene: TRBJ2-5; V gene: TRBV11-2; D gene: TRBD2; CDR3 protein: CASSLFRVTSGLKETQYF; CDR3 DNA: TGTGCCAGCAGCTTATTCAGGGTTACTAGCGGTTTAAAGGAGACCCAGTACTTC
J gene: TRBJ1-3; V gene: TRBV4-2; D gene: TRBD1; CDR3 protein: CASSSWDSAGNTIYF; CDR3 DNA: TGTGCCAGCAGTTCGTGGGACAGCGCTGGAAACACCATATATTTT
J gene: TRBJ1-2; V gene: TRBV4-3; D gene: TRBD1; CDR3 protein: CASSQLDRANYGYTF; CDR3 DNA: TGCGCCAGCAGCCAATTAGACAGGGCAAACTATGGCTACACCTTC
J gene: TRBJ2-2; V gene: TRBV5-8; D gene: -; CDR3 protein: CASSLTQGSSGTGELFF; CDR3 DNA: TGTGCCAGCAGCTTGACGCAGGGGTCGTCTGGCACCGGGGAGCTGTTTTTT
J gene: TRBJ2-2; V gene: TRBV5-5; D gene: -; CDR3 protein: CASKTAVTGELFF; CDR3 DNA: TGTGCCAGCAAGACTGCGGTCACCGGGGAGCTGTTTTTT
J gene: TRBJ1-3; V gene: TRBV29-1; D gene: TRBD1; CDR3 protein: CSALDRAGNTIYF; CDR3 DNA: TGCAGCGCTTTGGACAGGGCTGGAAACACCATATATTTT
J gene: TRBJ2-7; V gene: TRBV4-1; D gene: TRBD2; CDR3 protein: CASSQDPAGGTTKQYF; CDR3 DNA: TGCGCCAGCAGCCAAGATCCAGCGGGAGGGACTACGAAGCAGTACTTC
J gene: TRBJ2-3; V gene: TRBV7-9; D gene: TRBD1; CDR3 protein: CASSPGTGNTDTQYF; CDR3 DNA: TGTGCCAGCAGCCCCGGGACAGGGAACACAGATACGCAGTATTTT
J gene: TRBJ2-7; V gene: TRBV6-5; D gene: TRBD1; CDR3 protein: CASSQYRGPWNEQYF; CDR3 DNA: TGTGCCAGCAGTCAGTACAGGGGGCCTTGGAACGAGCAGTACTTC
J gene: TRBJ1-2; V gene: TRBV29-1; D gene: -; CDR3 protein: CSVADSTTNGLYGYTF; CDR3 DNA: TGCAGCGTTGCGGACAGCACAACGAATGGTCTCTATGGCTACACCTTC
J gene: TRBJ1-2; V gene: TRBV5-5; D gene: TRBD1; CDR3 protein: CASSLGQGDYGYTF; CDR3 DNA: TGTGCCAGCAGTTTGGGACAGGGAGACTATGGCTACACCTTC
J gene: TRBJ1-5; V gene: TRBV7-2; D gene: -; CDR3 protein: CASSLDFKGAPQHF; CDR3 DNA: TGTGCCAGCAGCTTAGATTTTAAGGGAGCGCCCCAGCATTTT
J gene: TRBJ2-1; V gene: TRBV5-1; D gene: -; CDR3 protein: CASSFAYNEQFF; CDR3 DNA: TGCGCCAGCAGCTTTGCGTACAATGAGCAGTTCTTC
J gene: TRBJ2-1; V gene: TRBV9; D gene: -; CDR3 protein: CASSVGPYNEQFF; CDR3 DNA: TGTGCCAGCAGCGTAGGGCCCTACAATGAGCAGTTCTTC
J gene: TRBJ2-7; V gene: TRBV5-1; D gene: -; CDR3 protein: CASSPPGSYEQYF; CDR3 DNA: TGCGCCAGCAGCCCACCAGGATCCTACGAGCAGTACTTC
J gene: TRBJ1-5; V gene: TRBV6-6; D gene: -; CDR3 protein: CASSLGGFNQPQHF; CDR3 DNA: TGTGCCAGCAGCCTAGGAGGGTTCAATCAGCCCCAGCATTTT
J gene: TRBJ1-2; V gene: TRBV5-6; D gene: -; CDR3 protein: CASSRPGGNYGYTF; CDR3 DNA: TGTGCCAGCAGTAGACCGGGGGGTAACTATGGCTACACCTTC
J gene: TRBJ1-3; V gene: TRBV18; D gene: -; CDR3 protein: CASSPGAGAQGNTIYF; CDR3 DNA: TGTGCCAGCTCACCGGGTGCAGGGGCGCAGGGAAACACCATATATTTT
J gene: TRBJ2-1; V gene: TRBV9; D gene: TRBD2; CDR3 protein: CASSVASGEYNEQFF; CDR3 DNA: TGTGCCAGCAGCGTAGCTAGCGGGGAGTACAATGAGCAGTTCTTC
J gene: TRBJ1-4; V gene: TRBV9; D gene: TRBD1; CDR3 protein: CASSARNRGVNEKLFF; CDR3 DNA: TGTGCCAGCAGCGCCCGAAACAGGGGGGTTAATGAAAAACTGTTTTTT
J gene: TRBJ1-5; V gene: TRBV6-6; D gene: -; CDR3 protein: CASSLQGDQPQHF; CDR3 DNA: TGTGCCAGCAGTCTACAGGGCGATCAGCCCCAGCATTTT
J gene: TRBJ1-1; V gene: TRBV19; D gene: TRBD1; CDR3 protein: CASSATTGLSAFF; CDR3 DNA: TGTGCCAGTAGTGCGACGACAGGGCTGTCAGCTTTCTTT
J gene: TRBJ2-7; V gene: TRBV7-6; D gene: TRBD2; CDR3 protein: CASSGTSGSEQYF; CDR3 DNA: TGTGCCAGCTCTGGGACTAGCGGGTCGGAGCAGTACTTC
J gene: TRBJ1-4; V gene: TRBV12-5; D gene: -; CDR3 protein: CASGLAITGIGTNEKLFF; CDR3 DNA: TGTGCTAGTGGTTTGGCTATTACAGGGATCGGCACTAATGAAAAACTGTTTTTT
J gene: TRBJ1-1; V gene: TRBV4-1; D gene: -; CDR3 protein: CASSQAPGGDTEAFF; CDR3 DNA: TGCGCCAGCAGCCAAGCCCCCGGGGGGGACACTGAAGCTTTCTTT
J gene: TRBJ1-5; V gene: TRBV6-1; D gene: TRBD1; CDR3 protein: CASRRQGYSNQPQHF; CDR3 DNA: TGTGCCAGCAGGAGACAGGGTTATAGCAATCAGCCCCAGCATTTT
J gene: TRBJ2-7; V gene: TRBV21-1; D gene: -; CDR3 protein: CASSKGGQGASYEQYF; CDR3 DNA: TGTGCCAGCAGCAAAGGCGGACAGGGGGCTTCCTACGAGCAGTACTTC
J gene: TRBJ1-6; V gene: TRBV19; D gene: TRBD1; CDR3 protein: CASKAGTGGSYNSPLHF; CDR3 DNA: TGTGCCAGTAAAGCCGGGACAGGGGGCTCCTATAATTCACCCCTCCACTTT
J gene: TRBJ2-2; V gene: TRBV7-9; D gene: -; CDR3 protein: CASSPQGLTVGELFF; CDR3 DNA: TGTGCCAGCAGCCCCCAGGGGCTTACCGTCGGGGAGCTGTTTTTT
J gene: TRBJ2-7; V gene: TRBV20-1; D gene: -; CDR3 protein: CSASGAYEQYF; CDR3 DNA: TGCAGTGCTAGCGGTGCCTACGAGCAGTACTTC
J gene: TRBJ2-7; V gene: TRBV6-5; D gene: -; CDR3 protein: CASSRSRWGAYEQYF; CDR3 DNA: TGTGCCAGTTCTAGGTCACGTTGGGGGGCCTACGAGCAGTACTTC